A selection of T cell receptor beta chains follows, all from one sample in a study of OX40 agonist ivuxolimab in advanced cancers. Measured with immunoSEQ multiplex PCR; TCRdb has only the in-frame clones, and not every one. The sample shows 52,000 or so clones, about 88% of them seen only once. The source material was CD4+ or CD8+ T cells sorted from blood, sampled in a trial of the OX40 agonist ivuxolimab. The receptors originated from an adult with an advanced solid tumor such as melanoma, head and neck, liver or kidney cancer. The CDR3 runs from the conserved cysteine through the conserved F or W.

V	J	CDR3
TRBV5-1	TRBJ2-3	CASSLEQSTDTQYF
TRBV4-1	TRBJ2-3	CASRGAGVVVRDTQYF
TRBV5-4	TRBJ2-7	CASSTGTGDRREQYF
TRBV7-2	TRBJ1-4	CASSPRENEKLFF
TRBV7-8	TRBJ1-4	CASSLFPGTNEKLFF
TRBV20-1	TRBJ2-7	CSATAAHEQYF
TRBV13	TRBJ1-4	CASSLMGNNEKLFF
TRBV7-2	TRBJ1-5	CASSPGQGAQPQHF
TRBV30	TRBJ1-5	CAWSQGGDQPQHF
TRBV7-9	TRBJ1-2	CASSLRDRGKAYGYTF
TRBV10-3	TRBJ2-7	CAISDPPSYEQYF
TRBV5-1	TRBJ1-2	CASSLPGQIYGYTF
TRBV7-2	TRBJ1-2	CASSPGWWRANYGYTF
TRBV6-1	TRBJ2-7	CASRPGHVLLEQYF
TRBV10-1	TRBJ1-2	CASSERPEYGYTF
TRBV5-5	TRBJ2-6	CASSQEAGRSGANVLTF
TRBV12-5	TRBJ2-5	CASGSTGTSGAQETQYF
TRBV28	TRBJ1-1	CASSSYQGTGGSNTEAFF
TRBV7-9	TRBJ2-1	CASSSYQGNEQFF
TRBV29-1	TRBJ1-5	CSVGTGGNQPQHF
TRBV9	TRBJ2-3	CASSPLGGGADTQYF
TRBV7-3	TRBJ2-3	CASSTQGYTQYF
TRBV18	TRBJ1-1	CASSPRGVTETEAFF
TRBV11-2	TRBJ2-7	CASSPTLAGGSLEQYF
TRBV11-1	TRBJ2-7	CASSLAETKSSYEQYF
TRBV6-5	TRBJ1-4	CASSYTRTEEKLFF
TRBV28	TRBJ2-7	CASSVDRPPYEQYF
TRBV29-1	TRBJ2-3	CSVDRLAFSRDTQYF
TRBV29-1	TRBJ2-5	CSAHRGQQETQYF
TRBV19	TRBJ2-5	CASSLGGTQYF
TRBV5-4	TRBJ2-1	CASSPAGGRYNEQFF
TRBV12-5	TRBJ1-5	CASGAGGQPQHF
TRBV4-1	TRBJ1-1	CASSQTGTLNTEAFF
TRBV28	TRBJ1-5	CASSSPTGGDQPQHF
TRBV30	TRBJ2-1	CAWSSSYTSGNNEQFF
TRBV5-5	TRBJ1-2	CASSFRQDYGYTF
TRBV7-2	TRBJ2-7	CASSLGTARQYF
TRBV28	TRBJ1-5	CASSLDDGSNQPQHF
TRBV5-8	TRBJ2-6	CASREIGSPSGANVLTF
TRBV5-6	TRBJ2-3	CASSLLGVAGTDTQYF
TRBV27	TRBJ1-2	CASSLGRVHGYTF
TRBV5-1	TRBJ1-2	CASSLQPTNYGYTF
TRBV5-3	TRBJ1-5	CARSLGAPGHRLNQPQHF
TRBV7-9	TRBJ2-5	CASSLEGIQETQYF
TRBV5-1	TRBJ2-7	CASSLGTALTYEQYF
TRBV7-2	TRBJ1-1	CASSSMVHDRGLLTEAFF
TRBV10-2	TRBJ2-3	CATKKTGRTDTQYF
TRBV6-5	TRBJ2-2	CASSYGGRWTGELFF
TRBV7-3	TRBJ2-2	CASSSGGTSGDTGELFF
TRBV6-6	TRBJ2-3	CASSTLPRTDTQYF
TRBV11-3	TRBJ2-1	CASKGAGESNEQFF
TRBV9	TRBJ1-1	CASSVASHTEAFF
TRBV14	TRBJ2-5	CASSQVETQYF
TRBV7-6	TRBJ2-3	CASSPRSGGDTQYF
TRBV2	TRBJ2-3	CASSEQGPSDTQYF
TRBV7-2	TRBJ1-1	CASSLGNSRDTEAFF
TRBV5-1	TRBJ2-7	CASSLNYEQYF
TRBV5-8	TRBJ1-6	CASSHLFETPSNSPLHF
TRBV19	TRBJ2-7	CASSIQHTGTVNAYEQYF
TRBV25-1	TRBJ2-1	CASSEFPQDHNEQFF